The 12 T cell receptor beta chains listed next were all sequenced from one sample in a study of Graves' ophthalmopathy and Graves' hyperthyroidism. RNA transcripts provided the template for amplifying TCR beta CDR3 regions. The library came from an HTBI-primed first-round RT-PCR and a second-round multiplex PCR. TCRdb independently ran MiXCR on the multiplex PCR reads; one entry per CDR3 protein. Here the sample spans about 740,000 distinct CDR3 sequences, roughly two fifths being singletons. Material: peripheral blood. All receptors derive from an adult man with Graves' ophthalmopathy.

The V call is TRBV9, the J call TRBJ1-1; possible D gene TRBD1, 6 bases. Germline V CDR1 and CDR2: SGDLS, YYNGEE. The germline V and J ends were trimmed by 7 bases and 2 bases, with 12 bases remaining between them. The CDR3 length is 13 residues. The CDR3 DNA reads TGTGCCAGCCAGGGGACTACCAACACTGAAGCTTTCTTT. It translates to CASQGTTNTEAFF.

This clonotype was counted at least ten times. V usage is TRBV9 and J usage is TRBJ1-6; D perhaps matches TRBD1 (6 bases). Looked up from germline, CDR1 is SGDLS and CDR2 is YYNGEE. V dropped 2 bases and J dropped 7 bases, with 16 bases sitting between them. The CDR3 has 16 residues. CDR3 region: CASSVGIQGKNSPLHF. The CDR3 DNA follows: TGTGCCAGCAGCGTCGGAATACAGGGAAAAAATTCACCCCTCCACTTT.

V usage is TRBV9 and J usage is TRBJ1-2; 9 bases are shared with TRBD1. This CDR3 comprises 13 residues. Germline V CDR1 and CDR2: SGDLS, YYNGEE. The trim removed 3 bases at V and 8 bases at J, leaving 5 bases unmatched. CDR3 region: CASSGAGTGGYTF. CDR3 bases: TGTGCCAGCAGCGGCGCGGGGACAGGGGGCTACACCTTC.

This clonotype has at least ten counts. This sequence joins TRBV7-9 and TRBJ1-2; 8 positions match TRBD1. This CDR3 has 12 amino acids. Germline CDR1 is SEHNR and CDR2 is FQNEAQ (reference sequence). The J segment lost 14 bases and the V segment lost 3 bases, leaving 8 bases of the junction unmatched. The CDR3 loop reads CASSFETGVITF. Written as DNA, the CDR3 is TGTGCCAGCAGCTTCGAGACAGGGGTGATAACCTTC. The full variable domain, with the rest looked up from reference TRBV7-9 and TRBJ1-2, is DTGVSQNPRHKITKRGQNVTFRCDPISEHNRLYWYRQTLGQGPEFLTYFQNEAQLEKSRLLSDRFSAERPKGSFSTLEIQRTEQGDSAMYLCASSFETGVITFGSGTRLTVV.

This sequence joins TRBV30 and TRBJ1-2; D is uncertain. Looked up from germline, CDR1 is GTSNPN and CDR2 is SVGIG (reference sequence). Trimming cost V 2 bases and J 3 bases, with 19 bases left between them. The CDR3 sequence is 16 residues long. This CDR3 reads CAWSRKGGSRDYGYTF. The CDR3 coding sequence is TGTGCCTGGAGTCGGAAGGGTGGGTCTCGAGACTATGGCTACACCTTC.

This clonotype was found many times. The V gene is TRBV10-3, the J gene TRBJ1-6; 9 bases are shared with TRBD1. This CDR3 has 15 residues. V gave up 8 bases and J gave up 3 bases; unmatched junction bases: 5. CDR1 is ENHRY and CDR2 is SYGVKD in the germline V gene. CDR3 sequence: CAIRETGGYNSPLHF. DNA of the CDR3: TGTGCCATCCGAGAGACAGGGGGCTATAATTCACCCCTCCACTTT.

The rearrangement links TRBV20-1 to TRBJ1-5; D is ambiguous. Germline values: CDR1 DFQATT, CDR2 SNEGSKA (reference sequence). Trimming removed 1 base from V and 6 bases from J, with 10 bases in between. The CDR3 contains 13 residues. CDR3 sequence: CSARVPGSQPQHF. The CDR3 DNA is TGCAGTGCTAGAGTTCCCGGGTCTCAGCCCCAGCATTTT.

The DNA of the CDR3 is TGTGCCAGCAGCCTTAGGGACATCCCCTATGGCTACACCTTC. This sequence encodes CASSLRDIPYGYTF. The genes are TRBV7-9 and TRBJ1-2, with TRBD1 as a possible D gene (6 bases). Germline CDR1 reads SEHNR; CDR2 reads FQNEAQ (reference sequence). The CDR3 spans 14 residues. V was trimmed by 5 bases and J by 4 bases, leaving 14 bases between them.

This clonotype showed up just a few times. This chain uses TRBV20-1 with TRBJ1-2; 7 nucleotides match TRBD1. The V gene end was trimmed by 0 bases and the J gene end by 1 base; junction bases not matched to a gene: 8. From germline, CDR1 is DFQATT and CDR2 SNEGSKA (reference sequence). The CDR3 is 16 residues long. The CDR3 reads CSARDYQGQNNYGYTF. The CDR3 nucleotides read TGCAGTGCTAGAGATTACCAGGGACAGAATAACTATGGCTACACCTTC.

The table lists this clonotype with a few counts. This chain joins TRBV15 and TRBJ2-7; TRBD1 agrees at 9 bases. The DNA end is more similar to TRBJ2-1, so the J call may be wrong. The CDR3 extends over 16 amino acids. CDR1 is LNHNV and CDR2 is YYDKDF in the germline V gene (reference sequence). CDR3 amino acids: CATSRVRDRGSSEQFF. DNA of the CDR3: TGTGCCACCAGCAGAGTTCGAGACAGGGGGAGTAGTGAGCAGTTCTTC.

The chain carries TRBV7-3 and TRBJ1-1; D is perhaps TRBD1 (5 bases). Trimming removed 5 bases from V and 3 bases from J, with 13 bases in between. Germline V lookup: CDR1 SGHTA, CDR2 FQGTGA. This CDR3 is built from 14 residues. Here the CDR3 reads CASSRAGLDTEAFF. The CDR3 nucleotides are TGTGCCAGCAGCCGAGCAGGGTTGGACACTGAAGCTTTCTTT.

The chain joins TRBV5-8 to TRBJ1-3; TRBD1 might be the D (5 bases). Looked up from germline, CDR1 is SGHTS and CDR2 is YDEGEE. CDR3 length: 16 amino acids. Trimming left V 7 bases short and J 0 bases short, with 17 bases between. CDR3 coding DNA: TGTGCCAGCGGCGTCGTAGGGGAGACCTCTGGAAACACCATATATTTT. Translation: CASGVVGETSGNTIYF.